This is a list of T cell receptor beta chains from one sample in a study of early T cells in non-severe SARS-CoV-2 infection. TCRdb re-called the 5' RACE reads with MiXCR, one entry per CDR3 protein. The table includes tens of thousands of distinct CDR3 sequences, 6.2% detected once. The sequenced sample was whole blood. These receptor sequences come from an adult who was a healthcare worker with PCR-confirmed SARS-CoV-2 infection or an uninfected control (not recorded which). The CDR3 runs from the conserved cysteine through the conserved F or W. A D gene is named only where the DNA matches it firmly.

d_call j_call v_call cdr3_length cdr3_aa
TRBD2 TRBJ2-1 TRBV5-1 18 CASSRGVLEGQSYNEQFF
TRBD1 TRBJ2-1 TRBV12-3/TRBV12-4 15 CASSHGQGTYNEQFF
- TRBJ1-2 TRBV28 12 CASRRQIYGYTF
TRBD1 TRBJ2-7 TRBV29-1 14 CSPDDRDIIYEQYF
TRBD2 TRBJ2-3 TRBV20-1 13 CSATGLAGYTQYF
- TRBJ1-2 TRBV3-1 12 CASSQVATGYTF
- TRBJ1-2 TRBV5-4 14 CASSLGPGPYGYTF
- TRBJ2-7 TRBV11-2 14 CASGRGRGTYEQYF
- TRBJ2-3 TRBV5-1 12 CASSSTLDTQYF
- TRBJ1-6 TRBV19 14 CASRPPGSNSPLHF
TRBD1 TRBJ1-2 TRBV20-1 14 CRSGTGGAGYGYTF
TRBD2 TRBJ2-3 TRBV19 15 CASRSSGGAGSTQYF
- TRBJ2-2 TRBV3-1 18 CASSQESGGVMISGELFF
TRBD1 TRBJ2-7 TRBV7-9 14 CASSLARGQAEQYF
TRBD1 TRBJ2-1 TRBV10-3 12 CAAGTGDNEQFF
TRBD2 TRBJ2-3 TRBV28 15 CASIPVSGVGDTQYF
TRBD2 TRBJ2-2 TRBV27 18 CASSPRNLAGGPVGELFF
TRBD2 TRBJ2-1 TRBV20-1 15 CSARRGTSGYNEQFF
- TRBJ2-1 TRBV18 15 CASSPNTRSYNEQFF
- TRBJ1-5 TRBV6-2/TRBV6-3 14 CASDKGTPRQPQHF
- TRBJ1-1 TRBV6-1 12 CASSEVWTEAFF
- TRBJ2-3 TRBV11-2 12 CASSLAADTQYF
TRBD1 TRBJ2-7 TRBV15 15 CATSRDRDRVNEQYF
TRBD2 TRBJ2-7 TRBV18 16 CASSPTGLAGSYEQYF
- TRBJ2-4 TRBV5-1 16 CASSLEGWGPKNIQYF
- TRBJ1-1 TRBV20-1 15 CSARVIQAMNTEAFF
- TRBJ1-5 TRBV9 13 CASSVGFNQPQHF
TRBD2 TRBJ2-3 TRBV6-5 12 CATLAGTDTQYF
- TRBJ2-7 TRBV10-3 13 CAISDRDVYEQYF
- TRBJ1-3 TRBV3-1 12 CASSQAGNTIYF
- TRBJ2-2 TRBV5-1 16 CASSLKAGVNTGELFF
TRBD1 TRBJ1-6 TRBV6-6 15 CASSYSGQMDSPLHF
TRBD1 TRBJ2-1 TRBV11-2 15 CASSVTGGPINEQFF
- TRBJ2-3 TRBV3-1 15 CASSQAGDPTDTQYF
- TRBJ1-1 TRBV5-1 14 CASSLVGMNTEAFF
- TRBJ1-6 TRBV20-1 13 CSASDQGYSPLHF
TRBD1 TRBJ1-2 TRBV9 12 CASNRGQLGYTF
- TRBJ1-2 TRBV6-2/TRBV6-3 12 CASSYSIHGYTF
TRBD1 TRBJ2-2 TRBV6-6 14 CASTLSQGAGELFF
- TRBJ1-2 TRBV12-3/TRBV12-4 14 CASSPVTHGHGYTF
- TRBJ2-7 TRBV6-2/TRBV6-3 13 CASSQTETYEQYF
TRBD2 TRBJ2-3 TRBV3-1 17 CASSPMARGGGTDTQYF